This TCR beta chain was sequenced for a study of PD-1 blockade in classical Hodgkin lymphoma. Study-level information: Every 2 weeks, patients had 3 mg/kg nivolumab intravenously.

Germline-derived CDR1 and CDR2 are MNHNS and SASEGT. Trimming at V came to 7 bases and at J to 7 bases, leaving 8 bases not matched to a gene. This CDR3 contains 13 residues. The study's findings and limits: As was reported, newly diagnosed patients showed lower baseline TCR diversity than healthy donors did. Nothing has yet pinned down what causes the repertoire differences, possibly disease activity or prior therapy.

The table lists this clone with a few counts. Its antigen is undetermined. Relapse after autologous stem cell transplantation occurred in every patient, and brentuximab vedotin exposure varied. The table came from immunoSEQ multiplex PCR; TCRdb's copy has only in-frame clones and leaves some out. The table lists about 43,000 clones, 65% to 85% of them singletons. The specimen was peripheral blood mononuclear cells (PBMCs), collected before the second cycle of nivolumab. The chain carries TRBV6-1 and TRBJ2-3; 7 bases match TRBD2. The origin of this receptor is a human donor with classical Hodgkin lymphoma. Written as DNA, the CDR3 is TGTGCCAGCATGGGGGGGGGTGTGAATACGCAGTATTTT. It encodes CASMGGGVNTQYF.